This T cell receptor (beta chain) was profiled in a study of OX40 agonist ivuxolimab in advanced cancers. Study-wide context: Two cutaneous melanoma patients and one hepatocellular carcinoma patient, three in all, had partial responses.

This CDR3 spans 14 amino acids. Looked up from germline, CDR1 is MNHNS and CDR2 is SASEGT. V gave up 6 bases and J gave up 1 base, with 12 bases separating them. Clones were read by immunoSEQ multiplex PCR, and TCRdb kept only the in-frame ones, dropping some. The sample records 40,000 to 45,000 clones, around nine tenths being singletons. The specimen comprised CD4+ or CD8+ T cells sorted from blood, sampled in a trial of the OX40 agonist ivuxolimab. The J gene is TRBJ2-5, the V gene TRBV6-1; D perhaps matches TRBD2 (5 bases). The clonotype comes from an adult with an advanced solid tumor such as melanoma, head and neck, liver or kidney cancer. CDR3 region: CASSLDYTQETQYF. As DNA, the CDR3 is TGTGCCAGCAGCCTCGACTACACCCAAGAGACCCAGTACTTC.